The T cell receptor (beta chain) described here comes from a study of radiotherapy plus CTLA-4 blockade in lung cancer. Study context: Objective responses were documented in around 19% of patients, with disease control in roughly 31%.

The CDR3 covers 15 residues. Trimming left V 1 base short and J 6 bases short, with 13 bases between. The germline CDR1 and CDR2 sequences are SEHNR and FQNEAQ (reference sequence). Clones were read by immunoSEQ multiplex PCR, and TCRdb kept only the in-frame ones, dropping some. The repertoire holds some 62,000 clones, with approximately 77% as singletons. As to this clone: Its specificity is unknown.

Study results and caveats: TCR clones of tumor origin grew in blood after radiotherapy plus ipilimumab.

The sample in question was peripheral blood, obtained from a patient treated with radiotherapy plus ipilimumab. This chain joins TRBV7-9 and TRBJ2-4; tentative D call: TRBD2 (6 bases). This clonotype originated in a human donor with non-small cell lung cancer who had a complete response to radiotherapy plus ipilimumab. In nucleotides, the CDR3 is TGTGCCAGCAGCTTAGGAGACGGGAGAAGAAACATTCAGTACTTC. Amino acids: CASSLGDGRRNIQYF.